This TCR beta chain was captured by sequencing in a study of shared clonotypes between healthy human individuals. The germline gives CDR1 SEHNR, CDR2 FQNEAQ (reference sequence). CDR3 length: 14 amino acids. With 5 bases removed from V and 1 base from J, the gap between germline ends came to 12 bases. Investigators spread the genomic DNA of each subset evenly over several immunoSEQ plates. Assay used: immunoSEQ multiplex PCR; TCRdb lists only in-frame clones, some missing. The table shows around 690,000 clones, with 90% occurring only once. Remarks on this clone: Other DNA sequences in this sample translate to the same CDR3.

The chain has TRBV7-9 and TRBJ2-7; the D gene is possibly TRBD1 (7 bases). Sequencing was performed on memory CD8+ T cells from PBMCs. Documented subset: CD45RO+ cells pooled with CCR7-negative TemRA cells. The TCR sequence derives from a man between 18 and 29 years old in good health. Some clones in this sample may be carry-over from other donors' samples. Written as DNA, the CDR3 is TGTGCCAGCAGCCCAGGGGGGTCATCCTACGAGCAGTACTTC. Translation: CASSPGGSSYEQYF.